This TCR beta chain was recovered during a study of cytomegalovirus exposure and HLA in healthy donors. Germline V gene lookup returns CDR1 SNHLY and CDR2 FYNNEI. The CDR3 is 13 residues long. Trimming shortened V by 3 bases and J by 5 bases, and 10 bases separated the two germline ends. PCR involved 60 Vbeta and 13 Jbeta primers. Assay: immunoSEQ multiplex PCR; the TCRdb copy retains only in-frame clones and omits some. The sample comprises approximately 100,000 clones, roughly 74% of which are singletons, and around 1.9% rests with the top ten. The sequencing input was PBMCs. The chain combines TRBV2 with TRBJ1-1; tentative D call: TRBD1 (5 bases). This sequence originates from a woman in her thirties or forties in good health and CMV-seronegative. CDR3 coding DNA: TGTGCCAGCAGTGAGTGGGGGGGAACTGAAGCTTTCTTT. Protein: CASSEWGGTEAFF.